These 29 T cell receptor beta chains originate from one sample sequenced in a study of cytomegalovirus exposure and HLA in healthy donors. Use of 60 Vbeta and 13 Jbeta primers characterized the PCR. TCRdb's copy holds only in-frame clones and misses some; the assay was immunoSEQ multiplex PCR. The sample lists 150,000 to 200,000 clones, approximately 83% occurring once. Source material: PBMCs. The receptors were sampled from a boy younger than 10 in good health and CMV-seronegative.

CDR3 bases: TGTGCCAGCAGCTTAGAAGGTAGCGGCACCTACAATGAGCAGTTCTTC. This gives the protein CASSLEGSGTYNEQFF. The V and J genes are TRBV7-9 and TRBJ2-1; weak D call: TRBD2 (6 bases). The germline V gene encodes CDR1 SEHNR and CDR2 FQNEAQ (reference sequence). Trimming pared 1 base from V and 2 bases from J, leaving 12 bases between. The CDR3 runs 16 residues.

The CDR3 region is CASSQPGQLNTEAFF. CDR3 nucleotides: TGTGCCAGCAGCCAACCGGGACAGTTGAACACTGAAGCTTTCTTT. The V and J genes are TRBV5-8 and TRBJ1-1; 7 bases match TRBD1. This CDR3 has 15 residues. J was trimmed by 0 bases and V by 4 bases; bases with no gene match: 6. The germline V gene encodes CDR1 SGHTS and CDR2 YDEGEE.

The chain recombines TRBV11-2 with TRBJ2-7, with 11 positions matching TRBD1. The CDR3 totals 15 residues. The V gene end was trimmed by 1 base and the J gene end by 3 bases; junction bases not matched to a gene: 2. CDR1 SGHAT and CDR2 FQNNGV come from the germline V gene. CDR3 sequence (DNA): TGTGCCAGCAGCTTAGGGACAGGGGGCTTCTACGAGCAGTACGTC. It specifies CASSLGTGGFYEQYV.

This clone was seen once. The chain combines TRBV6-4 with TRBJ2-3; weak D call: TRBD2 (5 bases). The V end lost 6 bases, the J end lost 0 bases, and 13 bases lay between the germline ends. Germline values: CDR1 MRHNA, CDR2 SNTAGT. The CDR3 covers 15 residues. The CDR3 bases are TGTGCCAGCAGCCCCTCCGGGATTAGCACAGATACGCAGTATTTT. Translating gives CASSPSGISTDTQYF.

The chain couples TRBV5-1 to TRBJ2-2, with 10 bases fitting TRBD1. Germline V lookup: CDR1 SGHRS, CDR2 YFSETQ. V was pared by 4 bases and J by 7 bases, with 7 bases of the junction left unmatched. This CDR3 spans 15 amino acids. CDR3 coding DNA: TGCGCCAGCAGCATACTGACAGGGGGCGGCGGGGAGCTGTTTTTT. It codes for CASSILTGGGGELFF. Complete variable domain (other parts from reference TRBV5-1 and TRBJ2-2): KAGVTQTPRYLIKTRGQQVTLSCSPISGHRSVSWYQQTPGQGLQFLFEYFSETQRNKGNFPGRFSGRQFSNSRSEMNVSTLELGDSALYLCASSILTGGGGELFFGEGSRLTVL.

V gene TRBV30 combines with J gene TRBJ1-5, with 7 bases identical to TRBD1. With V trimmed by 0 bases and J by 0 bases, 11 bases remained unmatched. The CDR3 sequence is 18 residues long. CDR1 is GTSNPN and CDR2 is SVGIG in the germline V gene (reference sequence). The CDR3 DNA follows: TGTGCCTGGAGTGTACAGGGGCAGGCGCCATATAGCAATCAGCCCCAGCATTTT. It encodes CAWSVQGQAPYSNQPQHF. The full variable domain, in which reference TRBV30 and TRBJ1-5 provide the parts outside the CDR3, is SQTIHQWPATLVQPVGSPLSLECTVEGTSNPNLYWYRQAAGRGLQLLFYSVGIGQISSEVPQNLSASRPQDRQFILSSKKLLLSDSGFYLCAWSVQGQAPYSNQPQHFGDGTRLSIL.

V usage is TRBV9 and J usage is TRBJ2-3, with TRBD2 identical over 14 bases. The length of the CDR3 is 19 residues. J was trimmed by 2 bases and V by 3 bases; bases with no gene match: 11. Germline V lookup: CDR1 SGDLS, CDR2 YYNGEE. The CDR3 loop reads CASSGGLAGAYPHTDTQYF. The DNA for the CDR3 is TGTGCCAGCAGCGGGGGACTAGCGGGAGCCTACCCCCACACAGATACGCAGTATTTT.

The rearrangement joins TRBV7-2 to TRBJ1-5; D call uncertain. Germline CDR1 SGHTA, CDR2 FQGNSA. The V gene lost 5 bases and the J gene lost 4 bases, with 15 bases spanning the gap. This CDR3 region has 15 residues. In DNA, the CDR3 is TGTGCCAGCAGCCCCGACGGCGGGATTAATCAGCCCCAGCATTTT. Translation gives CASSPDGGINQPQHF.

V usage is TRBV7-2 and J usage is TRBJ1-1; D is unclear. The CDR3 is 14 amino acids. Germline-derived CDR1 and CDR2 are SGHTA and FQGNSA. Trimming shortened V by 3 bases and J by 11 bases, and 19 bases separated the two germline ends. In nucleotides, the CDR3 is TGTGCCAGCAGCTTGGCAGGTTCCCGTAATAGGGCTTTCTTT. It codes for CASSLAGSRNRAFF.

V usage is TRBV30 and J usage is TRBJ1-2, with TRBD1 as a possible D gene (6 bases). Germline V gives CDR1 GTSNPN, CDR2 SVGIG (reference sequence). The CDR3 sequence is 15 residues long. Trimming took off 5 bases at V and 0 bases at J, with 16 bases between the two ends. The CDR3 sequence: CAWGGEGEPNYGYTF. CDR3 coding DNA: TGTGCCTGGGGGGGGGAGGGGGAACCTAACTATGGCTACACCTTC. The entire variable domain, with the rest obtained from reference TRBV30 and TRBJ1-2, is as follows: SQTIHQWPATLVQPVGSPLSLECTVEGTSNPNLYWYRQAAGRGLQLLFYSVGIGQISSEVPQNLSASRPQDRQFILSSKKLLLSDSGFYLCAWGGEGEPNYGYTFGSGTRLTVV.

The rearrangement joins TRBV4-2 to TRBJ2-1; 8 positions agree with TRBD1. J gave up 8 bases and V 2 bases, and 5 bases lay outside the gene matches. The CDR3 is 14 residues long. The germline V gene has CDR1 LGHNA and CDR2 YNFKEQ. The CDR3 reads CASSQRTGSDEQFF. In DNA form, the CDR3 reads TGTGCCAGCAGCCAAAGGACAGGGTCCGATGAGCAGTTCTTC.

CDR3 amino acids: CASSVAGGGRDTQYF. The CDR3 nucleotides are TGTGCCAGCAGCGTAGCTGGCGGGGGGAGGGATACGCAGTATTTT. The chain joins TRBV9 to TRBJ2-3; 8 positions agree with TRBD2. The CDR3 runs 15 residues. CDR1 SGDLS and CDR2 YYNGEE come from the germline V gene. The V and J ends lost 0 bases and 6 bases, in that order; junction bases with no gene match: 6.

This chain joins TRBV9 and TRBJ2-3, with unresolved D. The length of the CDR3 is 14 residues. CDR1 SGDLS and CDR2 YYNGEE come from the germline V gene. V was shortened by 0 bases and J by 2 bases, with 7 bases between the two germline ends. As DNA, the CDR3 is TGTGCCAGCAGCGTAGCTCAGATCACAGATACGCAGTATTTT. It translates to CASSVAQITDTQYF.

The J gene is TRBJ1-2, the V gene TRBV19; 9 bases match TRBD1. The germline V gene encodes CDR1 LNHDA and CDR2 SQIVND (reference sequence). Trimming at V came to 5 bases and at J to 8 bases, leaving 9 bases not matched to a gene. This CDR3 comprises 14 residues. The CDR3 spells CASSAGQGYRGYTF. Written as DNA, the CDR3 is TGTGCCAGTAGTGCCGGACAGGGGTACCGCGGCTACACCTTC. Looking up the rest from reference TRBV19 and TRBJ1-2 gives the full variable domain: DGGITQSPKYLFRKEGQNVTLSCEQNLNHDAMYWYRQDPGQGLRLIYYSQIVNDFQKGDIAEGYSVSREKKESFPLTVTSAQKNPTAFYLCASSAGQGYRGYTFGSGTRLTVV.

The J gene is TRBJ2-5, the V gene TRBV2; D gene ambiguous. Germline V gene data show CDR1 as SNHLY and CDR2 as FYNNEI. Trimming pared 4 bases from V and 4 bases from J, leaving 10 bases between. The CDR3 sequence is 13 residues long. The CDR3 loop reads CASSAILPETQYF. CDR3 coding DNA: TGTGCCAGCAGTGCTATACTACCAGAGACCCAGTACTTC.

The gene calls are TRBV25-1 and TRBJ1-1; perhaps TRBD1 as D (6 bases). Trimming shortened V by 0 bases and J by 5 bases, and 13 bases separated the two germline ends. This CDR3 comprises 15 residues. In germline, CDR1 is MGHDK, CDR2 SYGVNS. The CDR3 loop is CASSEYAGAETEAFF. In DNA form, the CDR3 reads TGTGCCAGCAGTGAATATGCGGGGGCAGAGACTGAAGCTTTCTTT.

The chain links TRBV5-6 to TRBJ2-7; 10 nucleotides line up with TRBD1. Germline assignment: CDR1 SGHDT and CDR2 YYEEEE. This CDR3 has 12 amino acids. J lost 6 bases, V lost 4 bases, and 1 base had no gene match. CDR3 bases: TGTGCCAGCAGCGGGACAGGGGCCGAGCAGTACTTC. Translated, it gives CASSGTGAEQYF. The entire variable domain, with the rest obtained from reference TRBV5-6 and TRBJ2-7, is as follows: DAGVTQSPTHLIKTRGQQVTLRCSPKSGHDTVSWYQQALGQGPQFIFQYYEEEERQRGNFPDRFSGHQFPNYSSELNVNALLLGDSALYLCASSGTGAEQYFGPGTRLTVT.

The J gene is TRBJ2-3, the V gene TRBV29-1; perhaps TRBD2 as D (6 bases). Germline loops: CDR1 SQVTM, CDR2 ANQGSEA. Trimming took 1 base from V and 6 from J, leaving 11 bases between them. The CDR3 extends over 13 amino acids. The CDR3 sequence is CSVEAGVEDTQYF. Here the CDR3 DNA reads TGCAGCGTTGAAGCGGGGGTCGAGGATACGCAGTATTTT.

The CDR3 region is CASAGQGSYEQYF. The CDR3 bases are TGTGCCAGTGCCGGACAGGGTTCCTACGAGCAGTACTTC. The chain couples TRBV19 to TRBJ2-7, with TRBD1 matching 8 bases. After removal of 8 bases from V and 1 base from J, the junction contained 4 bases not matched to a gene. The CDR3 is 13 amino acids. Per germline, CDR1 LNHDA and CDR2 SQIVND (reference sequence).

This clone was seen just once. The rearrangement uses TRBV15 and TRBJ2-5, with 9 bases fitting TRBD2. Looked up from germline, CDR1 is LNHNV and CDR2 is YYDKDF (reference sequence). This CDR3 comprises 16 residues. Trimming at V came to 0 bases and at J to 4 bases, leaving 6 bases not matched to a gene. This CDR3 reads CATSRDLAGGLETQYF. CDR3 coding DNA: TGTGCCACCAGCAGAGATCTGGCGGGGGGGCTAGAGACCCAGTACTTC.

The rearrangement uses TRBV29-1 and TRBJ2-2; D gene uncertain. This CDR3 is 10 amino acids long. Trimming took off 7 bases at V and 6 bases at J, with 6 bases between the two ends. The germline CDR1 and CDR2 sequences are SQVTM and ANQGSEA. CDR3 amino acids: CSAAAGELFF. The CDR3 DNA is TGCAGCGCGGCGGCCGGGGAGCTGTTTTTT.

This rearrangement joins TRBV4-1 to TRBJ2-3; 8 bases agree with TRBD2. Germline V gene lookup returns CDR1 MGHRA and CDR2 YSYEKL. CDR3 length equals 15 residues. The V segment lost 1 base and the J segment 7 bases; nucleotides outside the gene matches: 7. This chain's CDR3 is CASSQGERERYTQYF. CDR3 DNA sequence: TGCGCCAGCAGCCAAGGCGAGCGGGAGCGATATACGCAGTATTTT.

The chain combines TRBV29-1 with TRBJ1-2, with unresolved D. The germline V and J ends were trimmed by 2 bases and 0 bases, with 4 bases remaining between them. This CDR3 contains 12 residues. CDR1 and CDR2 from the germline V gene are SQVTM and ANQGSEA. DNA for the CDR3: TGCAGCGTTGAACCCACTAACTATGGCTACACCTTC. Its protein product is CSVEPTNYGYTF.

The V and J genes are TRBV30 and TRBJ2-6, with 9 nucleotides matching TRBD1. The V gene's germline CDR1 is GTSNPN and CDR2 SVGIG (reference sequence). The V gene end was trimmed by 3 bases and the J gene end by 1 base; junction bases not matched to a gene: 7. CDR3 length: 17 amino acids. CDR3 in amino acids: CAWRGGQGSSGANVLTF. The CDR3 nucleotides are TGTGCCTGGAGAGGGGGACAGGGCTCTTCTGGGGCCAACGTCCTGACTTTC.

The CDR3 reads CASSYGEGTEAFF. In nucleotides, the CDR3 is TGTGCCAGCAGTTACGGGGAGGGCACTGAAGCTTTCTTT. This chain connects TRBV6-5 to TRBJ1-1; the D is unclear. Germline CDR1 MNHEY, CDR2 SVGAGI. The V end was cut by 2 bases, the J end by 4 bases, with 8 bases between. This CDR3 contains 13 residues.

In this sample, this clone turned up a few times. V usage is TRBV10-1 and J usage is TRBJ2-1; TRBD2 might be the D (7 bases). The germline V gene encodes CDR1 WNHNN and CDR2 SYGVQD (reference sequence). V gave up 1 base and J gave up 0 bases, with 16 bases separating them. This CDR3 is 18 amino acids long. The CDR3 spells CASSEFLPGGHSYNEQFF. CDR3 nucleotide sequence: TGCGCCAGCAGTGAGTTCTTACCCGGGGGGCACTCCTACAATGAGCAGTTCTTC.

The chain has TRBV2 and TRBJ1-5; D may be TRBD1 (5 bases). CDR3 length equals 13 residues. Germline V gene data show CDR1 as SNHLY and CDR2 as FYNNEI. Deletions cut 7 bases from V and 4 bases from J, with 11 bases between. CDR3 coding DNA: TGTGCCAGCACAGGGAGGGCGAATCAGCCCCAGCATTTT. This encodes CASTGRANQPQHF.

This clone appeared once. The chain links TRBV29-1 to TRBJ2-3; perhaps TRBD2 as D (5 bases). The CDR3 runs to 14 residues. Trimming stripped 1 base from V and 1 base from J, with 9 bases between. Germline CDR1 and CDR2: SQVTM and ANQGSEA. For the CDR3, the DNA is TGCAGCGTTGAAGTAGAGGAGGGCACAGATACGCAGTATTTT. Protein product: CSVEVEEGTDTQYF.

The chain combines TRBV9 with TRBJ1-4; D remains ambiguous. The CDR3 runs 16 residues. The V end was cut by 4 bases, the J end by 0 bases, with 13 bases between. The germline CDR1 and CDR2 sequences are SGDLS and YYNGEE. The CDR3 nucleotides are TGTGCCAGCAGCCGGACCGGGAGCTCAACTAATGAAAAACTGTTTTTT. Translating gives CASSRTGSSTNEKLFF.